This TCR beta chain emerged from a study of blood T cells in healthy people across ages. Study in general: About one barcoded beta molecule per two T cells was captured by template switching.

Worth noting for this clonotype: Its antigen is not known.

Study results and caveats: While age rose, TCR beta diversity per million T cells dropped in a roughly linear way. One million T cells yielded diversity estimates that were considered underestimates.

Next came a second PCR, run for about 7 to 11 cycles, which used a sample-barcoded 5' primer along with a J-beta primer mix. The authors tagged each cDNA molecule using a template-switch adaptor with 12 random nucleotides. TCRdb reprocessed the 5' RACE reads via MiXCR and lists one record per CDR3 protein. The sample carries roughly 1,500,000 distinct CDR3 sequences, almost 35% recorded once. V was pared by 6 bases and J by 8 bases, with 6 bases of the junction left unmatched. Germline CDR1 and CDR2: MNHEY and SVGAGI. The CDR3 has 12 residues. The sample taken for sequencing was blood. The chain carries TRBV6-5 and TRBJ1-2; TRBD1 matches at 7 bases. This sequence was found in a woman aged 30 to 39 in good health. The CDR3 spells CASRRGLLGYTF. For the CDR3, the DNA is TGTGCCAGCAGAAGGGGGCTGTTAGGCTACACCTTC.